Sequencing of this TCR beta chain was carried out in a study of siplizumab effects on memory and regulatory T cells. Study-level results: Contribution to the alloresponse seemed major for naive T cells, which also seemed more diverse than memory cells. Proliferating clones, CD4+ or CD8+, lacked an assignable naive or memory phenotype in roughly 75-97% of cases. Mapping to unstimulated subsets was achieved for only a minor fraction of alloreactive clones.

Assay: immunoSEQ multiplex PCR; the TCRdb copy retains only in-frame clones and omits some. This table holds roughly 10,000 clones, around 40% found once. CDR3 length equals 16 residues. The germline gives CDR1 MGHRA, CDR2 YSYEKL. Trimming cost V 0 bases and J 8 bases, with 17 bases left between them. A 37°C coculture lasting roughly six days was applied to the mixed lymphocyte reaction cells. Researchers tagged responder PBMCs with CFSE and stimulator PBMCs with Violet Dye before mixing them 1:1. The sample holds many counts of this clone. Its target is not known. The gene calls are TRBV4-1 and TRBJ2-1, with D perhaps matching TRBD2 (7 bases). Sequencing was carried out using CFSE-low (dividing) CD8+ T cells sorted from an allogeneic mixed lymphocyte reaction. The sequence derives from a human donor in good health; the cells came from an allogeneic mixed lymphocyte reaction. This chain's CDR3 is CASSQEGRGRGDEQFF. The CDR3 DNA is TGCGCCAGCAGCCAAGAGGGGCGGGGGCGCGGGGATGAGCAGTTCTTC.